Listed below are T cell receptor beta chains from one sample, sequenced in a study of T-cell memory formation after mild COVID-19. From the 5' RACE reads, TCRdb called clonotypes with MiXCR, one entry per CDR3 protein. The sample holds 210,000 or so distinct CDR3 sequences, approximately 10% seen once. Material: PBMCs or a T cell subset sorted from them (not recorded which). The receptors here all came from a young man who had mild COVID-19 (a few samples of this study predate the infection). Cell type and time point are not known. CDR3s include the opening cysteine and the closing phenylalanine or tryptophan. The D gene is left open where the match is weak. Size tells how often a clone was seen (once, few, many) or the class of an expanded clone, and some rows leave it out.

TRBV29-1	NA	NA	13	TRBJ1-5	CSVEVGGNQPQHF	TGCAGCGTTGAAGTAGGTGGCAATCAGCCCCAGCATTTT
TRBV4-3	NA	NA	16	TRBJ2-5	CASSEGGGRGGETQYF	TGCGCCAGCAGCGAGGGTGGCGGCAGGGGCGGCGAGACCCAGTACTTC
TRBV4-3	TRBD2	many	17	TRBJ2-3	CASSQSAGLAGSDTQYF	TGCGCCAGCAGCCAATCGGCCGGACTAGCGGGGTCAGATACGCAGTATTTT
TRBV20-1	NA	NA	12	TRBJ1-5	CSARGQDQPQHF	TGCAGTGCTAGAGGGCAGGATCAGCCCCAGCATTTT
TRBV12-3/TRBV12-4	NA	few	11	TRBJ1-1	CASSPDTEAFF	TGTGCCAGCAGTCCCGACACTGAAGCTTTCTTT
TRBV7-2	TRBD1	few	15	TRBJ2-3	CASSPDRGGTDTQYF	TGTGCCAGCAGCCCTGACAGGGGCGGCACAGATACGCAGTATTTT
TRBV7-3	TRBD2	NA	17	TRBJ2-1	CASSLARTSGGYNEQFF	TGTGCCAGCAGCTTAGCTCGGACTAGCGGGGGGTACAATGAGCAGTTCTTC
TRBV7-8	NA	NA	12	TRBJ2-5	CASSQGQETQYF	TGTGCCAGTTCCCAGGGGCAAGAGACCCAGTACTTC
TRBV27	TRBD1	NA	12	TRBJ1-4	CASGTGGEKLFF	TGTGCCAGCGGGACAGGGGGGGAAAAACTGTTTTTT
TRBV5-1	TRBD1	NA	18	TRBJ2-5	CASSLFSGSSGTVGTQYF	TGCGCCAGCAGCTTGTTTTCTGGCAGTTCCGGGACAGTCGGGACCCAGTACTTC
TRBV2	NA	few	11	TRBJ2-5	CASRIGETQYF	TGTGCCAGCAGGATCGGAGAGACCCAGTACTTC
TRBV11-2	NA	many	15	TRBJ2-7	CASSLSVGETYEQYF	TGTGCCAGCAGCTTATCAGTAGGGGAAACCTACGAGCAGTACTTC
TRBV20-1	TRBD1	many	16	TRBJ2-2	CSARDPGQGNTGELFF	TGCAGTGCTAGAGATCCGGGACAGGGGAACACCGGGGAGCTGTTTTTT
TRBV24-1	TRBD1	few	16	TRBJ1-5	CATSEGQGGSNQPQHF	TGTGCCACCAGTGAGGGACAGGGAGGGAGCAATCAGCCCCAGCATTTT
TRBV30	NA	few	13	TRBJ2-7	CAWSKAGTYEQYF	TGTGCCTGGAGTAAGGCAGGAACGTACGAGCAGTACTTC
TRBV6-6	NA	few	15	TRBJ2-3	CASSTTYAGTDTQYF	TGTGCCAGCAGTACGACCTACGCAGGCACAGATACGCAGTATTTT
TRBV7-9	TRBD2	NA	15	TRBJ2-1	CASSRPSGGNNEQFF	TGTGCCAGCAGCCGTCCTAGCGGGGGGAACAATGAGCAGTTCTTC
TRBV11-2	NA	NA	14	TRBJ2-3	CASSLDPASDTQYF	TGTGCCAGCAGCTTAGATCCAGCCTCGGATACGCAGTATTTT
TRBV7-2	NA	few	13	TRBJ1-6	CASSLRGTGHLHF	TGTGCCAGCAGCTTAAGGGGCACTGGTCACCTCCACTTT
TRBV5-1	NA	NA	14	TRBJ1-1	CASSSPQANTEAFF	TGCGCCAGCAGCTCCCCACAGGCGAACACTGAAGCTTTCTTT
TRBV20-1	NA	few	14	TRBJ2-1	CSAQQGGSYNEQFF	TGCAGTGCGCAGCAGGGGGGGTCCTACAATGAGCAGTTCTTC
TRBV19	NA	NA	16	TRBJ1-1	CASTQGPPGLHTEAFF	TGTGCCAGTACTCAGGGGCCGCCCGGACTGCACACTGAAGCTTTCTTT
TRBV5-6	NA	NA	13	TRBJ2-5	CASSYGGSETQYF	TGTGCCAGCAGCTATGGGGGCTCAGAGACCCAGTACTTC
TRBV7-9	TRBD1	many	15	TRBJ2-2	CASRRGTGDHRELFF	TGTGCCAGCAGGAGAGGGACAGGGGACCACCGGGAGCTGTTTTTT
TRBV12-3/TRBV12-4	NA	NA	12	TRBJ2-2	CASHANTGELFF	TGTGCGAGCCATGCGAACACCGGGGAGCTGTTTTTT
TRBV6-6	NA	few	13	TRBJ1-1	CASSRPRSTEAFF	TGTGCCAGCAGCCGCCCGAGGAGCACTGAAGCTTTCTTT
TRBV7-6	NA	NA	16	TRBJ2-5	CASSPGQTTGQETQYF	TGTGCCAGCAGCCCTGGACAAACAACGGGGCAAGAGACCCAGTACTTC
TRBV6-2/TRBV6-3	TRBD2	few	15	TRBJ2-1	CASSPGGRSYNEQFF	TGTGCCAGCAGCCCCGGCGGGAGATCCTACAATGAGCAGTTCTTC
TRBV11-3	NA	NA	13	TRBJ1-3	CASSFAPGNTIYF	TGTGCCAGCAGCTTCGCCCCGGGAAACACCATATATTTT
TRBV6-6	NA	NA	13	TRBJ2-2	CASKGQATGELFF	TGTGCCAGCAAGGGCCAAGCCACCGGGGAGCTGTTTTTT
TRBV7-2	NA	many	13	TRBJ2-1	CASSMRAGGEQFF	TGTGCCAGCAGCATGCGCGCCGGGGGCGAGCAGTTCTTC
TRBV9	TRBD1	NA	14	TRBJ2-7	CASSRTGSSYEQYF	TGTGCCAGCAGCAGGACAGGGAGCTCCTACGAGCAGTACTTC
TRBV15	NA	NA	14	TRBJ1-2	CATSRDQGPTGYTF	TGTGCCACCAGCAGAGATCAGGGACCGACAGGTTACACCTTC
TRBV20-1	TRBD2	NA	12	TRBJ2-5	CSPRGGSETQYF	TGCAGTCCCCGGGGGGGGTCGGAGACCCAGTACTTC
TRBV20-1	TRBD2	NA	16	TRBJ2-5	CSAPSLWRGGRETQYF	TGCAGTGCTCCAAGCCTCTGGCGGGGGGGCAGGGAGACCCAGTACTTC
TRBV7-3	NA	few	13	TRBJ2-3	CASSLLEADTQYF	TGTGCCAGCAGCTTATTAGAGGCGGATACGCAGTATTTT
TRBV4-1	NA	few	16	TRBJ2-6	CASSRRDFSGANVLTF	TGCGCCAGCAGCCGTAGGGATTTCTCTGGGGCCAACGTCCTGACTTTC
TRBV5-1	NA	few	16	TRBJ2-3	CASSQGTGAGSDTQYF	TGCGCCAGCAGTCAGGGGACCGGGGCCGGTTCGGATACGCAGTATTTT
TRBV5-4	NA	NA	13	TRBJ2-5	CASRPQGGETQYF	TGTGCCAGCAGGCCACAGGGTGGAGAGACCCAGTACTTC
TRBV20-1	TRBD1	NA	13	TRBJ1-5	CSATDRGVQPQHF	TGCAGTGCTACGGACAGGGGAGTCCAGCCCCAGCATTTT
TRBV7-9	TRBD2	few	13	TRBJ2-3	CASRPVGGDTQYF	TGTGCCAGCAGGCCAGTCGGGGGGGATACGCAGTATTTT